A selection of T cell receptor beta chains follows, all from one sample in a study of blood T cell repertoires in COVID-19. Profiling relied on immunoSEQ multiplex PCR, and the TCRdb table lists in-frame clones only, not all of them. The sample shows more than 150,000 clones, more than 75% of them seen only once. The sample comprised PBMCs or T cells enriched from blood (not recorded which). The receptors here all came from a woman between 50 and 59 years old who had recovered from COVID-19. The CDR3 runs from the conserved cysteine through the conserved F or W. The order of the fields is D gene, V gene, J gene, clone size, CDR3 protein, CDR3 DNA. A D gene is named only where the DNA matches it firmly. Where a row states a size, it is once, few, many or the class of an expanded clone; other rows omit it.

D gene: TRBD2; V gene: TRBV9; J gene: TRBJ2-3; clone size: -; CDR3 protein: CASSVAGGRRFTDTQYF; CDR3 DNA: TGTGCCAGCAGCGTAGCTGGCGGGAGAAGGTTCACAGATACGCAGTATTTT
D gene: TRBD2; V gene: TRBV6-5; J gene: TRBJ2-7; clone size: -; CDR3 protein: CASSYAGGYEQYF; CDR3 DNA: TGTGCCAGCAGTTATGCGGGGGGCTACGAGCAGTACTTC
D gene: -; V gene: TRBV7-9; J gene: TRBJ1-3; clone size: -; CDR3 protein: CASSSLRAPGASSGNTIYF; CDR3 DNA: TGTGCCAGCAGCTCACTTAGGGCACCAGGGGCCTCCTCTGGAAACACCATATATTTT
D gene: -; V gene: TRBV12-3/TRBV12-4; J gene: TRBJ2-1; clone size: -; CDR3 protein: CASSFSSNNEQFF; CDR3 DNA: TGTGCCAGCAGTTTTTCTAGTAACAATGAGCAGTTCTTC
D gene: TRBD1; V gene: TRBV28; J gene: TRBJ1-2; clone size: few; CDR3 protein: CASRLDRVKGGYTF; CDR3 DNA: TGTGCCAGCAGACTGGACAGGGTTAAGGGTGGCTACACCTTC
D gene: TRBD2; V gene: TRBV29-1; J gene: TRBJ2-7; clone size: -; CDR3 protein: CSVAVGLAGNYEQYF; CDR3 DNA: TGCAGCGTTGCAGTTGGGCTAGCGGGAAACTACGAGCAGTACTTC
D gene: -; V gene: TRBV19; J gene: TRBJ2-7; clone size: -; CDR3 protein: CASSPPYEQYF; CDR3 DNA: TGTGCCAGTAGTCCTCCCTACGAGCAGTACTTC
D gene: TRBD1; V gene: TRBV5-5; J gene: TRBJ1-1; clone size: -; CDR3 protein: CASSLFGTVRNTEAFF; CDR3 DNA: TGTGCCAGCAGCCTATTTGGGACAGTCCGAAACACTGAAGCTTTCTTT
D gene: -; V gene: TRBV7-2; J gene: TRBJ2-7; clone size: -; CDR3 protein: CASSLRAGLEQYF; CDR3 DNA: TGTGCCAGCAGCTTACGGGCGGGCCTCGAGCAGTACTTC
D gene: -; V gene: TRBV12-3/TRBV12-4; J gene: TRBJ2-7; clone size: -; CDR3 protein: CASSLLAGYEQYF; CDR3 DNA: TGTGCCAGCAGTTTACTTGCAGGGTACGAGCAGTACTTC
D gene: TRBD1; V gene: TRBV6-5; J gene: TRBJ1-1; clone size: -; CDR3 protein: CASSPTGEVNTEAFF; CDR3 DNA: TGTGCCAGCAGTCCCACAGGGGAGGTGAACACTGAAGCTTTCTTT
D gene: -; V gene: TRBV5-5; J gene: TRBJ2-1; clone size: -; CDR3 protein: CASSPGVPYNEQFF; CDR3 DNA: TGTGCCAGCAGCCCGGGAGTTCCCTACAATGAGCAGTTCTTC
D gene: -; V gene: TRBV7-8; J gene: TRBJ2-7; clone size: -; CDR3 protein: CASSQGGRPWEQYF; CDR3 DNA: TGTGCCAGCAGCCAAGGAGGCAGGCCCTGGGAGCAGTACTTC
D gene: TRBD1; V gene: TRBV18; J gene: TRBJ1-1; clone size: -; CDR3 protein: CASSPQGANTEAFF; CDR3 DNA: TGTGCCAGCTCACCACAGGGGGCGAACACTGAAGCTTTCTTT
D gene: -; V gene: TRBV5-4; J gene: TRBJ2-5; clone size: once; CDR3 protein: CASSLSGSGETQYF; CDR3 DNA: TGTGCCAGCAGCCTGAGTGGCAGCGGGGAGACCCAGTACTTC
D gene: TRBD1; V gene: TRBV6-6; J gene: TRBJ1-4; clone size: -; CDR3 protein: CASSRTPISGQGVEVF; CDR3 DNA: TGTGCCAGCAGTCGAACCCCAATTTCGGGGCAGGGGGTAGAAGTTTTT
D gene: -; V gene: TRBV5-1; J gene: TRBJ2-7; clone size: -; CDR3 protein: CASSLGTGTEQYF; CDR3 DNA: TGCGCCAGCAGCTTGGGTACAGGGACCGAGCAGTACTTC
D gene: TRBD1; V gene: TRBV27; J gene: TRBJ2-7; clone size: -; CDR3 protein: CASTLRPPGQLSYEQYF; CDR3 DNA: TGTGCCAGCACCTTAAGGCCCCCGGGACAGCTCTCCTACGAGCAGTACTTC
D gene: TRBD2; V gene: TRBV5-4; J gene: TRBJ2-7; clone size: -; CDR3 protein: CASSPGRGNYEQYF; CDR3 DNA: TGTGCCAGCAGCCCCGGGAGGGGGAACTACGAGCAGTACTTC
D gene: TRBD1; V gene: TRBV5-5; J gene: TRBJ2-1; clone size: many; CDR3 protein: CASSRQGITYNEQFF; CDR3 DNA: TGTGCCAGCAGCCGACAGGGGATTACCTACAATGAGCAGTTCTTC